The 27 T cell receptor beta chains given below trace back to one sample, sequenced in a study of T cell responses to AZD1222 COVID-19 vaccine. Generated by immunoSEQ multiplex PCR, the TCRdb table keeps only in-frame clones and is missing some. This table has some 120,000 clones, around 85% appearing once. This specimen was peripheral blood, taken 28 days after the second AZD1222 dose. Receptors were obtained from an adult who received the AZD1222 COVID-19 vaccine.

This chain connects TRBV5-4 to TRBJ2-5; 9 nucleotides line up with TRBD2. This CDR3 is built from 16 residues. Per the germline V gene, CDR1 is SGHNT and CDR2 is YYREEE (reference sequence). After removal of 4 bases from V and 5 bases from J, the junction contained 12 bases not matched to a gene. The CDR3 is CASSRQRAGGLETQYF. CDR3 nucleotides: TGTGCCAGCAGCCGCCAGAGGGCGGGGGGGCTGGAGACCCAGTACTTC.

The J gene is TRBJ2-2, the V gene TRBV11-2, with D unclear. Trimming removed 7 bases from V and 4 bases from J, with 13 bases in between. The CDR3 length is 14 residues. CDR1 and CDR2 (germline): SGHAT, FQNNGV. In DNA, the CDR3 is TGTGCCAGCAACCGCGGCACAACCACCGGGGAGCTGTTTTTT. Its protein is CASNRGTTTGELFF. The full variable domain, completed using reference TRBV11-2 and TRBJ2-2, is EAGVAQSPRYKIIEKRQSVAFWCNPISGHATLYWYQQILGQGPKLLIQFQNNGVVDDSQLPKDRFSAERLKGVDSTLKIQPAKLEDSAVYLCASNRGTTTGELFFGEGSRLTVL.

The CDR3, as DNA: TGTGCCAGCAGCCAGACCGCTAGGCGGGGTCTAGCAGATACGCAGTATTTT. Its translation is CASSQTARRGLADTQYF. V usage is TRBV14 and J usage is TRBJ2-3; D may be TRBD2 (6 bases). With 3 bases removed from V and 4 bases from J, the gap between germline ends came to 20 bases. Germline V gene lookup returns CDR1 SGHDN and CDR2 FVKESK. This CDR3 spans 17 amino acids.

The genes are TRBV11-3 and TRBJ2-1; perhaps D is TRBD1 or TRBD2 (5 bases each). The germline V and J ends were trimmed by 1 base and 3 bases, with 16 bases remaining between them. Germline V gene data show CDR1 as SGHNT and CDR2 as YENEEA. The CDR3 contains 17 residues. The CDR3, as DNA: TGTGCCAGCAGCTTAGGGGGGTGGCAGGGAAGCTACAATGAGCAGTTCTTC. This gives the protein CASSLGGWQGSYNEQFF.

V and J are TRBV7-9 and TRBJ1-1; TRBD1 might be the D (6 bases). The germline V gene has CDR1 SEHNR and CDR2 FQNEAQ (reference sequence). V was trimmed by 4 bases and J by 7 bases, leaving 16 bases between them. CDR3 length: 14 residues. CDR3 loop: CASSSLIRGGEAFF. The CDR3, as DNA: TGTGCCAGCAGCTCGCTGATCAGGGGCGGTGAAGCTTTCTTT.

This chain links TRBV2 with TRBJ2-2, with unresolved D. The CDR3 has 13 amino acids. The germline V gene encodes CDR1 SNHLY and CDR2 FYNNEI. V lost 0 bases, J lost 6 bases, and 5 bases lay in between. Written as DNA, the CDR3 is TGTGCCAGCAGTGAAGCGTCTTCCGGGGAGCTGTTTTTT. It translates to CASSEASSGELFF. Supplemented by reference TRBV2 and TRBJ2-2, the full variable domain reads EPEVTQTPSHQVTQMGQEVILRCVPISNHLYFYWYRQILGQKVEFLVSFYNNEISEKSEIFDDQFSVERPDGSNFTLKIRSTKLEDSAMYFCASSEASSGELFFGEGSRLTVL.

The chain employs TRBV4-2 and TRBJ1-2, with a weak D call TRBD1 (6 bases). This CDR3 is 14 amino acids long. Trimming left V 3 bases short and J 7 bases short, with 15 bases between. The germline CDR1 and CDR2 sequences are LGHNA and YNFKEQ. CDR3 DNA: TGTGCCAGCAGCCATCAGGGGCCCCTAGTTGGCTACACCTTC. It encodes CASSHQGPLVGYTF.

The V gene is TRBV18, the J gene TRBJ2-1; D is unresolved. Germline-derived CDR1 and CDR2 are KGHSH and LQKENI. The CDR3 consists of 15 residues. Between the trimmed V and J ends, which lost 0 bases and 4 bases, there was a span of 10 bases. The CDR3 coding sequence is TGTGCCAGCTCACCACCGGTGGCCGGATACAATGAGCAGTTCTTC. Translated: CASSPPVAGYNEQFF.

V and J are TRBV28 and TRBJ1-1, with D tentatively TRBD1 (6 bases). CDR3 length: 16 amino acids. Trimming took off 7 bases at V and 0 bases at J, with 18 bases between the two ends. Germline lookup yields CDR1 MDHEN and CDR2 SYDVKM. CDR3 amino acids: CASMRGSGNMNTEAFF. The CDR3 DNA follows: TGTGCCAGCATGAGGGGGTCCGGGAACATGAACACTGAAGCTTTCTTT.

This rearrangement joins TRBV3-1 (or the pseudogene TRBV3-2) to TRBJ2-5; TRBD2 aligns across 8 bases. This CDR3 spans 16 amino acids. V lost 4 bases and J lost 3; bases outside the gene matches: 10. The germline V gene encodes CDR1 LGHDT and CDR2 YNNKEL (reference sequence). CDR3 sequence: CASSLQTSAGEETQYF. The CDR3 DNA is TGTGCCAGCAGCCTACAGACTAGCGCGGGGGAAGAGACCCAGTACTTC.

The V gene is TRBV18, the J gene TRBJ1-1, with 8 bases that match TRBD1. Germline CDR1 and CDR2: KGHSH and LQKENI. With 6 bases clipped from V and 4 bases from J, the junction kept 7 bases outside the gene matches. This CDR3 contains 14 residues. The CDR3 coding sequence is TGTGCCAGCTCCCCCGGACAGGGTCGCACTGAAGCTTTCTTT. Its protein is CASSPGQGRTEAFF.

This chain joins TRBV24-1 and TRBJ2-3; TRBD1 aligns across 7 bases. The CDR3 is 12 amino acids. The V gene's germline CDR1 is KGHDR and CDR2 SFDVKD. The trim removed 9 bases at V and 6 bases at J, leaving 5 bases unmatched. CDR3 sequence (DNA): TGTGCCACCCCTGACAGGGTTGATACGCAGTATTTT. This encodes CATPDRVDTQYF.

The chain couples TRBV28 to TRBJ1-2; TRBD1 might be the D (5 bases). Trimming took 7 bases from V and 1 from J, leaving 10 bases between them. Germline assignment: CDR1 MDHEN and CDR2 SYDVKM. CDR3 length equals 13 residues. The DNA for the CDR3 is TGTGCCAGCACCTCACAGGATAACTATGGCTACACCTTC. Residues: CASTSQDNYGYTF.

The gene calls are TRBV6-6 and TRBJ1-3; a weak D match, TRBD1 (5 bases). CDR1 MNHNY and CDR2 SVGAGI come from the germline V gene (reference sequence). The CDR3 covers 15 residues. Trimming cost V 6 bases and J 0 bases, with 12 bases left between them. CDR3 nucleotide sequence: TGTGCCAGCAGGTGGGACGGGAGCTCTGGAAACACCATATATTTT. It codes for CASRWDGSSGNTIYF.

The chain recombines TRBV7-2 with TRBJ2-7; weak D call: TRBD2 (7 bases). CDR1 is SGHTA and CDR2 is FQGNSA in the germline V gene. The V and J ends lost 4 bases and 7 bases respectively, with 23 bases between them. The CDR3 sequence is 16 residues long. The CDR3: CASSSFAGARLREQYF. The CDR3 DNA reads TGTGCCAGCAGCTCTTTCGCGGGGGCCCGCCTGAGGGAGCAGTACTTC.

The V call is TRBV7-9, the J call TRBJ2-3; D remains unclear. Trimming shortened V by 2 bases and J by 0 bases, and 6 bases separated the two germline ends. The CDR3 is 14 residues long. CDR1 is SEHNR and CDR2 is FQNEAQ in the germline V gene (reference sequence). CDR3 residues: CASSLTSSTDTQYF. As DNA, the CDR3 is TGTGCCAGCAGCTTAACGTCTAGCACAGATACGCAGTATTTT.

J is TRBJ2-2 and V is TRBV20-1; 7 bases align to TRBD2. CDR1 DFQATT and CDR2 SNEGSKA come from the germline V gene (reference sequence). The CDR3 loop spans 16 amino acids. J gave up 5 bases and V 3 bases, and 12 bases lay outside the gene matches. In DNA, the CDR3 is TGCAGTGCTAGTCGTCCCCCTAGCGGTCCAACCGGGGAGCTGTTTTTT. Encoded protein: CSASRPPSGPTGELFF.

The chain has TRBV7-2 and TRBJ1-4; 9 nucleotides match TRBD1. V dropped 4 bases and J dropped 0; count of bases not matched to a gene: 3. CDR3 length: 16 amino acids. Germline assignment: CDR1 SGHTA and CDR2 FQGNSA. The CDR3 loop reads CASSSTGGATNEKLFF. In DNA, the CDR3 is TGTGCCAGCAGCTCGACAGGGGGGGCAACTAATGAAAAACTGTTTTTT.

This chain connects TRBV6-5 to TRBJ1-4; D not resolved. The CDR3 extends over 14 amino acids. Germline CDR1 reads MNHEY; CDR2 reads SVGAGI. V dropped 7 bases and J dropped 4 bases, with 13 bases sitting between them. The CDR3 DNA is TGTGCCAGCACCCAGGACTACAATAATGAAAAACTGTTTTTT. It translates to CASTQDYNNEKLFF.

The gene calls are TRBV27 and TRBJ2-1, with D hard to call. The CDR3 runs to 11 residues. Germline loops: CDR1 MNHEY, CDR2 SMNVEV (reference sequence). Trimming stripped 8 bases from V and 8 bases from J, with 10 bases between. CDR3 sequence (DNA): TGTGCCAGCGGGCGCGACTATGAGCAGTTCTTC. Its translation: CASGRDYEQFF.

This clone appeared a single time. The CDR3 coding sequence is TGTGCCAGCAGCTTAGGGCGGGGGGGGAGGTCAGATACGCAGTATTTT. Encoded protein: CASSLGRGGRSDTQYF. The rearrangement links TRBV7-6 to TRBJ2-3; 9 nucleotides agree with TRBD2. Germline CDR1 is SGHVS and CDR2 is FNYEAQ. The CDR3 loop spans 16 amino acids. J gave up 4 bases and V 1 base, and 6 bases lay outside the gene matches.

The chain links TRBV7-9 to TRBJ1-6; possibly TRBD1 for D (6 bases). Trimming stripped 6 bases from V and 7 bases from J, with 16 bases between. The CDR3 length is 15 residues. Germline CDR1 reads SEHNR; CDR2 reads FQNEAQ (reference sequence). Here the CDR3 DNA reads TGTGCCAGCAGGAATCGACAGGCCCTCAATTCACCCCTCCACTTT. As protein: CASRNRQALNSPLHF.

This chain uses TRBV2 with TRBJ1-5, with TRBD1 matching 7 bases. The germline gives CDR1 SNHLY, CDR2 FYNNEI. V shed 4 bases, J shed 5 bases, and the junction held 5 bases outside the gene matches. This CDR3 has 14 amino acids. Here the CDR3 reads CASSADRADQPQHF. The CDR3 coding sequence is TGTGCCAGCAGTGCAGACAGGGCAGATCAGCCCCAGCATTTT. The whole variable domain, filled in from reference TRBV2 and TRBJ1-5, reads EPEVTQTPSHQVTQMGQEVILRCVPISNHLYFYWYRQILGQKVEFLVSFYNNEISEKSEIFDDQFSVERPDGSNFTLKIRSTKLEDSAMYFCASSADRADQPQHFGDGTRLSIL.

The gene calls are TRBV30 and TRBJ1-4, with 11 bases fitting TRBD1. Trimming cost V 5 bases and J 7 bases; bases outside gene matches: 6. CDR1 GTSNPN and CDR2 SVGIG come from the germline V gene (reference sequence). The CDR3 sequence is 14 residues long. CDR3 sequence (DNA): TGTGCCTGGGGGGCCGGGACAGGGGGTGAAAAACTGTTTTTT. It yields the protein CAWGAGTGGEKLFF.

The CDR3 coding sequence is TGTGCCAGCTCACCACCTCAGGAGCTTGCCTACGAGCAGTACTTC. Its protein is CASSPPQELAYEQYF. The chain has TRBV18 and TRBJ2-7; D not certain. The CDR3 has 15 residues. V was pared by 0 bases and J by 2 bases, with 11 bases between. Germline V gives CDR1 KGHSH, CDR2 LQKENI.

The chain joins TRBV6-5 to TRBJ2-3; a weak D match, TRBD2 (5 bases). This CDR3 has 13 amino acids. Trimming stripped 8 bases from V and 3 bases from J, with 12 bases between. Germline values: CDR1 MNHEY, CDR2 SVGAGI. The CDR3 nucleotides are TGTGCCAGCTCAGATCCGGGGACAGATACGCAGTATTTT. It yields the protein CASSDPGTDTQYF.

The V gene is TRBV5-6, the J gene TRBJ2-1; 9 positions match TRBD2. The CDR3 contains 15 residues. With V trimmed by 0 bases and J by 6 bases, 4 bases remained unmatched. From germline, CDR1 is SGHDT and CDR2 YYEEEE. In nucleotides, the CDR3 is TGTGCCAGCAGCTTGGCGCTAGCGGGGCCCAATGAGCAGTTCTTC. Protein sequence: CASSLALAGPNEQFF.